Below, 13 T cell receptor beta chains from the same sample are listed, as sequenced in a study of T cell responses to AZD1222 COVID-19 vaccine. Using immunoSEQ multiplex PCR, the repertoire was profiled, and TCRdb retains in-frame clones only, with some absent. The profile covers 200,000 to 300,000 clones, with roughly 93% appearing a single time and approximately 0.52% taken by the ten largest. The input for sequencing was peripheral blood, taken on day 0 of AZD1222 vaccination. The source is an adult in good health.

As for this clone: Compared with germline, one end of the junction differs, possibly owing to a read error. J is TRBJ1-1 and V is TRBV7-9; D gene uncertain. CDR3 size: 14 residues. CDR1 and CDR2 from the germline V gene are SEHNR and FQNEAQ (reference sequence). CDR3 sequence: CASSLGDSPATKRF. In nucleotides, the CDR3 is TGTGCCAGCAGCTTAGGAGATAGTCCAGCCACTAAGCGCTTT.

The gene calls are TRBV7-9 and TRBJ2-5; D is perhaps TRBD2 (6 bases). This CDR3 spans 14 amino acids. CDR1 is SEHNR and CDR2 is FQNEAQ in the germline V gene (reference sequence). Trimming left V 11 bases short and J 2 bases short, with 18 bases between. The CDR3, as DNA: TGTGCCGGGACGAGGGCTAGCGTTCAAGAGACCCAGTACTTC. Protein product: CAGTRASVQETQYF.

The gene calls are TRBV11-2 and TRBJ2-7; 9 nucleotides line up with TRBD2. CDR1 and CDR2 (germline): SGHAT, FQNNGV. This CDR3 has 15 residues. V lost 6 bases and J lost 2; bases outside the gene matches: 8. As DNA, the CDR3 is TGTGCCAGCAGTCAGAGCGGGAGGAGGCCCTACGAGCAGTACTTC. Amino acid sequence: CASSQSGRRPYEQYF.

A single count supports this clone. The chain is built from TRBV9 and TRBJ1-2, with 8 bases identical to TRBD1. The CDR3 consists of 14 residues. Germline assignment: CDR1 SGDLS and CDR2 YYNGEE. J lost 6 bases, V lost 3 bases, and 7 bases had no gene match. CDR3 loop: CASSAYRGVDGYTF. CDR3 nucleotides: TGTGCCAGCAGCGCCTACAGGGGGGTAGATGGCTACACCTTC.

The J gene is TRBJ1-2, the V gene TRBV24-1, with 7 bases aligning to TRBD1. This CDR3 comprises 11 residues. Trimming cost V 9 bases and J 8 bases; bases outside gene matches: 5. Germline CDR1 is KGHDR and CDR2 is SFDVKD. CDR3 nucleotides: TGTGCCACCGGGGACAGCTTAGGCTACACCTTC. Translating gives CATGDSLGYTF.

J is TRBJ1-1 and V is TRBV28, with TRBD1 matching 7 bases. This CDR3 has 16 amino acids. Germline lookup yields CDR1 MDHEN and CDR2 SYDVKM. J lost 7 bases, V lost 1 base, and 12 bases had no gene match. The CDR3 sequence is CASSLSPQTGRVEAFF. CDR3 nucleotide sequence: TGTGCCAGCAGTTTATCACCCCAGACAGGGAGGGTTGAAGCTTTCTTT.

This rearrangement joins TRBV7-6 to TRBJ2-2; 8 nucleotides line up with TRBD2. V lost 4 bases to trimming and J lost 3 bases; unmatched junction nucleotides: 7. This CDR3 has 16 amino acids. Per the germline V gene, CDR1 is SGHVS and CDR2 is FNYEAQ. The CDR3 region is CASSSVGGVDTGELFF. CDR3 nucleotides: TGTGCCAGCAGCTCCGTCGGGGGGGTCGACACCGGGGAGCTGTTTTTT.

The chain couples TRBV4-1 to TRBJ1-2; possible D gene TRBD1, 6 bases. Germline-derived CDR1 and CDR2 are MGHRA and YSYEKL. CDR3 length equals 15 residues. V shed 6 bases and J shed 4 bases, with 18 bases lying between them. CDR3 in amino acids: CASRGNYRDGYGYTF. CDR3 bases: TGCGCCAGCAGGGGAAATTACAGGGACGGCTATGGCTACACCTTC.

The J gene is TRBJ2-7, the V gene TRBV19, with TRBD2 identical over 7 bases. The J segment lost 6 bases and the V segment lost 5 bases, leaving 13 bases of the junction unmatched. The germline V gene encodes CDR1 LNHDA and CDR2 SQIVND (reference sequence). The CDR3 is 15 amino acids. The CDR3 sequence is CASSLDRGLVSEQYF. DNA of the CDR3: TGTGCCAGTAGTCTTGACCGTGGACTAGTTAGCGAGCAGTACTTC.

CDR3 residues: CASSEGRRAVGYTF. In DNA, the CDR3 is TGTGCCAGTAGTGAGGGACGTAGGGCCGTTGGCTACACCTTC. The genes are TRBV19 and TRBJ1-2; a weak D match, TRBD1 (5 bases). CDR1 is LNHDA, CDR2 SQIVND, per germline (reference sequence). The CDR3 is 14 amino acids. Trimming took off 5 bases at V and 7 bases at J, with 17 bases between the two ends.

The chain recombines TRBV5-4 with TRBJ2-1, with a weak D call TRBD2 (5 bases). CDR3 size: 15 residues. Germline CDR1 reads SGHNT; CDR2 reads YYREEE (reference sequence). Trimming stripped 6 bases from V and 4 bases from J, with 17 bases between. Here the CDR3 DNA reads TGTGCCAGCACGCTAACTAGTGCCTCTTACAATGAGCAGTTCTTC. Translated: CASTLTSASYNEQFF.

The V gene is TRBV5-8, the J gene TRBJ1-1; TRBD1 is a possible D gene (5 bases). The CDR3 runs 14 residues. Germline V lookup: CDR1 SGHTS, CDR2 YDEGEE. Trimming took off 8 bases at V and 6 bases at J, with 20 bases between the two ends. This chain's CDR3 is CARALRGREAEAFF. The CDR3 DNA reads as TGTGCCAGAGCCCTAAGGGGACGGGAAGCTGAAGCTTTCTTT.

This clone occurred once. The chain recombines TRBV5-1 with TRBJ1-1, with unresolved D. This CDR3 contains 15 residues. CDR1 and CDR2 (germline): SGHRS, YFSETQ. Trimming took off 0 bases at V and 1 base at J, with 10 bases between the two ends. DNA for the CDR3: TGCGCCAGCAGCTTGGCGGCCAGGACGAACACTGAAGCTTTCTTT. It translates to CASSLAARTNTEAFF.